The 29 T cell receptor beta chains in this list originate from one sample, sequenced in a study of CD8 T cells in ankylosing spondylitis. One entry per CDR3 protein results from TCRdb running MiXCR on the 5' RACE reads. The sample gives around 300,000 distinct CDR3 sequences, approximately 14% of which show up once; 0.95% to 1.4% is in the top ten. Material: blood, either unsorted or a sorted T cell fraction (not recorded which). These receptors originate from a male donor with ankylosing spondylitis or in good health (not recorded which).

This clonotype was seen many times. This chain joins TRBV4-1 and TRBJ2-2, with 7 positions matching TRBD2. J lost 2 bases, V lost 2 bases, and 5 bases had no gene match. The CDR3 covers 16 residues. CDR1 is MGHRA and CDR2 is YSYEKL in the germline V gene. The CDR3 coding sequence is TGCGCCAGCAGCCAACTACGGGGGGACAACACCGGGGAGCTGTTTTTT. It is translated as CASSQLRGDNTGELFF.

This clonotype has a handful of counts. CDR3: CATSRTGTSTDTQYF. The CDR3 DNA follows: TGTGCCACCAGCAGAACCGGGACAAGCACAGATACGCAGTATTTT. This chain links TRBV15 with TRBJ2-3, with TRBD1 as a possible D gene (6 bases). V gave up 2 bases and J gave up 0 bases, with 9 bases separating them. This CDR3 contains 15 residues. Germline V CDR1 and CDR2: LNHNV, YYDKDF (reference sequence). The entire variable domain, with the rest obtained from reference TRBV15 and TRBJ2-3, is as follows: DAMVIQNPRYQVTQFGKPVTLSCSQTLNHNVMYWYQQKSSQAPKLLFHYYDKDFNNEADTPDNFQSRRPNTSFCFLDIRSPGLGDTAMYLCATSRTGTSTDTQYFGPGTRLTVL.

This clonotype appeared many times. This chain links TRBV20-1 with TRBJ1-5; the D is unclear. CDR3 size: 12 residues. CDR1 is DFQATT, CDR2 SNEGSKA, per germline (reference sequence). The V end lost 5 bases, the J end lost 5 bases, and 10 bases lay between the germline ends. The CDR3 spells CSAANPDQPQHF. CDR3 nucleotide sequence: TGCAGTGCTGCGAACCCTGATCAGCCCCAGCATTTT.

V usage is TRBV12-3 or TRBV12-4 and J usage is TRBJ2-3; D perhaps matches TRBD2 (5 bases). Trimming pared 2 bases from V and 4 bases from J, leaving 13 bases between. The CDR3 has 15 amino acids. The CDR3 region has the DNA TGTGCCAGCAGTTTACGTGGACTCGCGGCAGATACGCAGTATTTT. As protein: CASSLRGLAADTQYF.

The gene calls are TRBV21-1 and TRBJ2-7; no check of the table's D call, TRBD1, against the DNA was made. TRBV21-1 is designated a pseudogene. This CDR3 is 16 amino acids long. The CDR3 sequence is CASSISGTGGPYEQYF. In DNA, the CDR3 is TGTGCCAGCAGCATCTCGGGGACTGGGGGACCCTACGAGCAGTACTTC.

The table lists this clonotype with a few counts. The CDR3 here is CASSSGTINEQFF. As DNA, the CDR3 is TGTGCCAGCAGCTCCGGGACTATAAATGAGCAGTTCTTC. J is TRBJ2-1 and V is TRBV3-1, with 7 bases fitting TRBD2. The CDR3 loop spans 13 amino acids. V dropped 5 bases and J dropped 7; count of bases not matched to a gene: 5. CDR1 LGHDT and CDR2 YNNKEL come from the germline V gene (reference sequence).

CDR3 region: CSVPGTSEQFF. CDR3 nucleotides: TGCAGCGTGCCCGGGACGTCCGAGCAGTTCTTC. The gene calls are TRBV29-1 and TRBJ2-1; D is perhaps TRBD1 or TRBD2 (5 bases each). Germline values: CDR1 SQVTM, CDR2 ANQGSEA. The CDR3 contains 11 residues. V gave up 6 bases and J gave up 10 bases, with 13 bases separating them.

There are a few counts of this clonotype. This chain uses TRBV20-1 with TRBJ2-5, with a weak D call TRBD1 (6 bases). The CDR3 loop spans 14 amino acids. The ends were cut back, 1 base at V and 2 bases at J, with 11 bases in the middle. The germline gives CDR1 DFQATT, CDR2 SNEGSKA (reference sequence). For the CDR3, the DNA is TGCAGTGCTAGAGCGGACAGAACTCAAGAGACCCAGTACTTC. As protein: CSARADRTQETQYF.

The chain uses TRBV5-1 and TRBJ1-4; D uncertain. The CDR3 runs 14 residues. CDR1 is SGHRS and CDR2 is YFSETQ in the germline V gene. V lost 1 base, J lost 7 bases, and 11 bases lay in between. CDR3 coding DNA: TGCGCCAGCAGCTTGTCGACCGTAGGTGAAAAACTGTTTTTT. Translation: CASSLSTVGEKLFF.

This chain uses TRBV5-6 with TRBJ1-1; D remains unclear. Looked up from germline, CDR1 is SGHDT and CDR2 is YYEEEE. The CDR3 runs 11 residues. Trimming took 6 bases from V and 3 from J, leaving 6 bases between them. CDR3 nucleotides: TGTGCCAGCACCAGAGACACTGAAGCTTTCTTT. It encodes CASTRDTEAFF.

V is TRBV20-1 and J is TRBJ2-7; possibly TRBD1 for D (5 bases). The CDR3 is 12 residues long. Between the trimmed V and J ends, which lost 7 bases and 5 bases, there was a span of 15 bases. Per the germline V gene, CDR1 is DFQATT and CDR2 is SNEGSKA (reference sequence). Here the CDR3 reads CSVTGGVDEQYF. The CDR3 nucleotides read TGCAGTGTCACAGGCGGAGTGGACGAGCAGTACTTC.

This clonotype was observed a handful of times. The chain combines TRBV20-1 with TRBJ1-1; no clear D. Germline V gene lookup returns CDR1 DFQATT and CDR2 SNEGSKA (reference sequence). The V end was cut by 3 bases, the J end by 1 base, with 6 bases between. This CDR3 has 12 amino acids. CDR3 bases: TGCAGTGCTAGTCGGCGGAACACTGAAGCTTTCTTT. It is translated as CSASRRNTEAFF.

For the CDR3, the DNA is TGTGCCAGCAGGACTCAAGAGACCCAGTACTTC. Residues: CASRTQETQYF. The chain recombines TRBV2 with TRBJ2-5, with D unresolved. Trimming shortened V by 6 bases and J by 2 bases, and 4 bases separated the two germline ends. Germline-derived CDR1 and CDR2 are SNHLY and FYNNEI. There are 11 residues in the CDR3.

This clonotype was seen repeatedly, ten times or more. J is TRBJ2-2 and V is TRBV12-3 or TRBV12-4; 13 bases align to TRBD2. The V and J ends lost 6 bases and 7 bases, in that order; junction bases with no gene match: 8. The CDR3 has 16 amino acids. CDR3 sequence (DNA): TGTGCCAGCAGATCCGGGACTAGCGGGGTCGACGGGGAGCTGTTTTTT. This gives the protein CASRSGTSGVDGELFF.

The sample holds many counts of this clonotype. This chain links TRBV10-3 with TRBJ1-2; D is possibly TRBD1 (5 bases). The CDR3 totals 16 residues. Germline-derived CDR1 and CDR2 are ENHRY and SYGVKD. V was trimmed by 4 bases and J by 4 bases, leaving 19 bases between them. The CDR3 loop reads CAISASDTRLPYGYTF. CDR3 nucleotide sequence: TGTGCCATCAGTGCCTCGGACACCCGACTGCCCTATGGCTACACCTTC.

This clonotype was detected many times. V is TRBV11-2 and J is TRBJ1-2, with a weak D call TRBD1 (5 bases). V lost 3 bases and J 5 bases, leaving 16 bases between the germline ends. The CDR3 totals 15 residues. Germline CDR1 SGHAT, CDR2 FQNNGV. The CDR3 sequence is CASSFQKGSKYGYTF. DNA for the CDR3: TGTGCCAGCAGCTTTCAGAAGGGGTCCAAATATGGCTACACCTTC.

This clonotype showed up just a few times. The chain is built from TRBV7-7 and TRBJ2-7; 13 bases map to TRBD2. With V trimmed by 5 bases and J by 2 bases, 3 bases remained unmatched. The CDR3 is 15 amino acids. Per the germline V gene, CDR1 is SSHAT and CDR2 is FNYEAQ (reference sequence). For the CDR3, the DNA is TGTGCCAGCAGCCCGGGACTAGCGGGGACCTACGAGCAGTACTTC. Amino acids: CASSPGLAGTYEQYF.

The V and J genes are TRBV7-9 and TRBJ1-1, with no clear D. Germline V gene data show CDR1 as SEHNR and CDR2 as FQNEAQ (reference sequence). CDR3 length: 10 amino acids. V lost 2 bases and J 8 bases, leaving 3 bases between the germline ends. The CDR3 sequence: CASSLTEAFF. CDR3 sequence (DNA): TGTGCCAGCAGCTTAACGGAAGCTTTCTTT.

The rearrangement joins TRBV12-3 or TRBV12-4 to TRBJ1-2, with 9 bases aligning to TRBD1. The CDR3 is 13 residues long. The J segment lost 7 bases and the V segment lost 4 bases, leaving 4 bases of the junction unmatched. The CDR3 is CASSSPGQGGYTF. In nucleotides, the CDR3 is TGTGCCAGCAGTTCGCCGGGACAGGGTGGCTACACCTTC.

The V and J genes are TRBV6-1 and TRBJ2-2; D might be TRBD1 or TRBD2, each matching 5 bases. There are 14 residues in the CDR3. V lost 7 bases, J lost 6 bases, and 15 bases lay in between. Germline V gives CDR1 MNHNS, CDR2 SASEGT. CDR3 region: CASIRDLGAGELFF. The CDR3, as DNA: TGTGCCAGCATTCGGGACCTAGGGGCCGGGGAGCTGTTTTTT.

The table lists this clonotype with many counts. CDR3 region: CASSPGRRSGYTF. Written as DNA, the CDR3 is TGTGCCAGCAGTCCCGGACGACGTAGTGGCTACACCTTC. The rearrangement joins TRBV12-3 or TRBV12-4 to TRBJ1-2, with D unclear. V shed 5 bases and J shed 7 bases, with 14 bases lying between them. This CDR3 is built from 13 residues.

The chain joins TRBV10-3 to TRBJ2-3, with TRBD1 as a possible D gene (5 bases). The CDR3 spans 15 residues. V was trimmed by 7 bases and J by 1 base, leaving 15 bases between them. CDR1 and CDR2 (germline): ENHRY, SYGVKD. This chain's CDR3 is CAIMGPGRGTDTQYF. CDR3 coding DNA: TGTGCCATCATGGGGCCTGGCAGGGGCACAGATACGCAGTATTTT.

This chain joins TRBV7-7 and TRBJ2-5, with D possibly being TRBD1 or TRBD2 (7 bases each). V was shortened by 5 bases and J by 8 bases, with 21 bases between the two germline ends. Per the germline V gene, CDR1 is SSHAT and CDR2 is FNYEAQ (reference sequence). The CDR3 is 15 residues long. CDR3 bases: TGTGCCAGCAGCGCTCGACAGGGAGGGTTAGACACCCAGTACTTC. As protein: CASSARQGGLDTQYF.

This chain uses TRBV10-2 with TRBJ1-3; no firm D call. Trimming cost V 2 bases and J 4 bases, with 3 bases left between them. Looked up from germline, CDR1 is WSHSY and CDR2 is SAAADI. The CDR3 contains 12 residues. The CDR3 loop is CASSERGNTIYF. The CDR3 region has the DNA TGCGCCAGCAGTGAGCGAGGAAACACCATATATTTT.

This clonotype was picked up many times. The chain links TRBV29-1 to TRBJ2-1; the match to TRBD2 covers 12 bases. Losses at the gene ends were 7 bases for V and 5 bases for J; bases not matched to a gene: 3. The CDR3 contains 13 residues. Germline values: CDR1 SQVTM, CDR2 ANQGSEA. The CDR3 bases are TGCAGCGCCCGGACTAGCGGGGACAATGAGCAGTTCTTC. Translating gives CSARTSGDNEQFF.

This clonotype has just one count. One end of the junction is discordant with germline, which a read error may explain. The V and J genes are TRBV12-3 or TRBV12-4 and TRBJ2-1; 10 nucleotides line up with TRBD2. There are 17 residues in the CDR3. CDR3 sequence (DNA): TGTGCCAGCAGCTTAGGACTAGCGGCGAGCTCCTACAATGAGCAGTTCTTC. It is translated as CASSLGLAASSYNEQFF.

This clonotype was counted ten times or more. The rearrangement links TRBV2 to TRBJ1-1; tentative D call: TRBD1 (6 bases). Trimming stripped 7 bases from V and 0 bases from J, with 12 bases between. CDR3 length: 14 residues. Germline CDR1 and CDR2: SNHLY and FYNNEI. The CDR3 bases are TGTGCCAGCACCTCAGACAGGATGAACACTGAAGCTTTCTTT. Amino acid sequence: CASTSDRMNTEAFF.

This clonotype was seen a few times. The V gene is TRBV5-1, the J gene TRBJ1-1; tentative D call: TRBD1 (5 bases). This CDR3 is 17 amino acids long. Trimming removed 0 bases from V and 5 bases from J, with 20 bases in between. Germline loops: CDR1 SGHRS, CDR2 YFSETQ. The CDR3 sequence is CASSLGGSPPRGTEAFF. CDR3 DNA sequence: TGCGCCAGCAGCTTGGGGGGGAGTCCCCCCAGAGGAACTGAAGCTTTCTTT.

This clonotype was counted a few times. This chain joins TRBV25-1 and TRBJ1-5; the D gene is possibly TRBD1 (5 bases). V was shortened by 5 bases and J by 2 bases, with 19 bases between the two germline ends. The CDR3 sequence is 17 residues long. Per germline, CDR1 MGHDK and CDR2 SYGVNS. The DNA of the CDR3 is TGTGCCAGCAGTCTACCATGCGGGGGAGTACGCAATCAGCCCCAGCATTTT. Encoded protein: CASSLPCGGVRNQPQHF.